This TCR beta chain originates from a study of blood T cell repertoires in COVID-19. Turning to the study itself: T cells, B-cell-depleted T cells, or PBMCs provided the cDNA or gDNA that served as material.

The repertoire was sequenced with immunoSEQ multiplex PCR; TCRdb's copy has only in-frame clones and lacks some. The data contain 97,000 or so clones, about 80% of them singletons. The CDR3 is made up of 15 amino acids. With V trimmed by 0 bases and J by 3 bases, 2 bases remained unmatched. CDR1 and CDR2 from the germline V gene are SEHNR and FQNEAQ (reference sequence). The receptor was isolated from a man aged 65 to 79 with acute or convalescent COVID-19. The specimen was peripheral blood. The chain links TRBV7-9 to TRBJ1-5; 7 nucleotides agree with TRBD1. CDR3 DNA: TGTGCCAGCAGCTTAGCGGGGACAGACAATCAGCCCCAGCATTTT. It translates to CASSLAGTDNQPQHF.